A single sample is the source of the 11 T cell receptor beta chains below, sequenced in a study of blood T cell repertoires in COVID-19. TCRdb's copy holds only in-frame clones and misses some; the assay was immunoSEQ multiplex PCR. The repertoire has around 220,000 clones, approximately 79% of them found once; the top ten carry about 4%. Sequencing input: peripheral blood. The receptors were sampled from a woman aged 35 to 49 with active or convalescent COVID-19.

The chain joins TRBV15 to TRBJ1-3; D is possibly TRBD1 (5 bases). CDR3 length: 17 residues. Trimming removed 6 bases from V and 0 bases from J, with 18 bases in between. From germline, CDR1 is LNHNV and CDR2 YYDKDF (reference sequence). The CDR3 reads CATSQSRQGVSGNTIYF. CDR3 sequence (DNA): TGTGCCACCAGTCAATCAAGGCAGGGTGTCTCTGGAAACACCATATATTTT.

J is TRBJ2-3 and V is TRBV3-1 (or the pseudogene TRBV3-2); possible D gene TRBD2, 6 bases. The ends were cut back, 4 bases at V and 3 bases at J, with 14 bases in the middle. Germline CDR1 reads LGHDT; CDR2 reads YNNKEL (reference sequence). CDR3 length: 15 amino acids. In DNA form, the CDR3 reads TGTGCCAGCAGCCTGACTAGTGGTGCGACAGATACGCAGTATTTT. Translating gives CASSLTSGATDTQYF.

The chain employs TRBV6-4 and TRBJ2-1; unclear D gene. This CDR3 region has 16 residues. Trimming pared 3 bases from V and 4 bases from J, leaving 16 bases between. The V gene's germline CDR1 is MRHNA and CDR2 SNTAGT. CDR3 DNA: TGTGCCAGCAGTGAAACTCCCGTTATACCTTACAATGAGCAGTTCTTC. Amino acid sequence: CASSETPVIPYNEQFF.

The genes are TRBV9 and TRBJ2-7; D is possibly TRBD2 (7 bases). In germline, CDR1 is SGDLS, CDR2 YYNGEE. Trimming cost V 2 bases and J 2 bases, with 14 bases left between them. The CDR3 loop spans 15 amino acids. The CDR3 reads CASSVNGGAAYEQYF. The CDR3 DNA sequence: TGTGCCAGCAGCGTTAATGGGGGGGCCGCCTACGAGCAGTACTTC. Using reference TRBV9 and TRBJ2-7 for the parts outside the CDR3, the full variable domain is DSGVTQTPKHLITATGQRVTLRCSPRSGDLSVYWYQQSLDQGLQFLIQYYNGEERAKGNILERFSAQQFPDLHSELNLSSLELGDSALYFCASSVNGGAAYEQYFGPGTRLTVT.

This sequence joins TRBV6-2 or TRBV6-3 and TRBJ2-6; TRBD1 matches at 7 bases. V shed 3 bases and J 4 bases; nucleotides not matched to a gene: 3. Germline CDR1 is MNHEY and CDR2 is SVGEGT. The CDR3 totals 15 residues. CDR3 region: CASSYQGEGANVLTF. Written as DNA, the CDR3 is TGTGCCAGCAGTTATCAGGGGGAAGGGGCCAACGTCCTGACTTTC.

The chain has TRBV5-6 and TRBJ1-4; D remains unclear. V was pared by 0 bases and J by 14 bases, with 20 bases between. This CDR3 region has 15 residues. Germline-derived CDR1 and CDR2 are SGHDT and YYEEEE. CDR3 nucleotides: TGTGCCAGCAGCTTGGGACGGAGCCTCCAGAAAAGGCTGTTTTTT. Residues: CASSLGRSLQKRLFF.

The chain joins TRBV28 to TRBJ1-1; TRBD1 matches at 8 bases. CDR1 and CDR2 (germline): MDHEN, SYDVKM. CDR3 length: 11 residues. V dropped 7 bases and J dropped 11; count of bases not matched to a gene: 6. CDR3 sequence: CASTDRVLAFF. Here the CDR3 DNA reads TGTGCCAGCACGGACAGGGTCTTGGCTTTCTTT.

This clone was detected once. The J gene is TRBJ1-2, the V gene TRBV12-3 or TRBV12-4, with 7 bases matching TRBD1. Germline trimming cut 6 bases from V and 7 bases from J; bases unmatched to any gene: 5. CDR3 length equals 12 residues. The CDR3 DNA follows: TGTGCCAGCAGGACAGGGTTACCTGGCTACACCTTC. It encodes CASRTGLPGYTF.

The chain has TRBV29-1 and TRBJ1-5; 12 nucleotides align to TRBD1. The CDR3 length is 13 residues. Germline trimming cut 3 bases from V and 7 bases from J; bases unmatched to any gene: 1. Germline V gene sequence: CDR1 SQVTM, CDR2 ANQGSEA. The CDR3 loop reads CSVEGTGGQPQHF. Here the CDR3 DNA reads TGCAGCGTTGAGGGGACAGGGGGCCAGCCCCAGCATTTT.

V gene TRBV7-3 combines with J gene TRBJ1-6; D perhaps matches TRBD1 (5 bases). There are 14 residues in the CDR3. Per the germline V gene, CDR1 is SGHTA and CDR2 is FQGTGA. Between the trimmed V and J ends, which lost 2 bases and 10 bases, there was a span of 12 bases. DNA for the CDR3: TGTGCCAGCAGCTTAGGGTCGCAGGGATCACCCCTCCACTTT. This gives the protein CASSLGSQGSPLHF.

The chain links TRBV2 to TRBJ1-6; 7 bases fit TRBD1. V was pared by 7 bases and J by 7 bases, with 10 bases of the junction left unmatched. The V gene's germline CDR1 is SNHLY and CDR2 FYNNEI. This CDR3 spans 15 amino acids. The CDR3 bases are TGTGCCAGCATTCTCGTAGGGACAGCCAATTCACCCCTCCACTTT. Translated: CASILVGTANSPLHF.